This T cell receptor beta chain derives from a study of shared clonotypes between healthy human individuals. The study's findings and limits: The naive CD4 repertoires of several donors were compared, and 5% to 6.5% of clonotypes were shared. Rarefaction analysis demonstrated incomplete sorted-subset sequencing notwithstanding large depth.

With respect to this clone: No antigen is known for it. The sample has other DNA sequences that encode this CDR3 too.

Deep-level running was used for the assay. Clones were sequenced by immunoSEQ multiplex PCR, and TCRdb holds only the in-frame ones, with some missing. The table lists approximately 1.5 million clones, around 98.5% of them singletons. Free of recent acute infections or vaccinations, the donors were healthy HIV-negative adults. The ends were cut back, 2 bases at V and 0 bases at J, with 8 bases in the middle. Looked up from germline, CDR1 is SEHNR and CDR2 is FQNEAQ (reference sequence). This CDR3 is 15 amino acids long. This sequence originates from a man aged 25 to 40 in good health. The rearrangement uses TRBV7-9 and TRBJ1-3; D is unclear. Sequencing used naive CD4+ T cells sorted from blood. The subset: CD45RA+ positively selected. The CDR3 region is CASSLIGSSGNTIYF. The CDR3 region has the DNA TGTGCCAGCAGCTTAATCGGGAGCTCTGGAAACACCATATATTTT.